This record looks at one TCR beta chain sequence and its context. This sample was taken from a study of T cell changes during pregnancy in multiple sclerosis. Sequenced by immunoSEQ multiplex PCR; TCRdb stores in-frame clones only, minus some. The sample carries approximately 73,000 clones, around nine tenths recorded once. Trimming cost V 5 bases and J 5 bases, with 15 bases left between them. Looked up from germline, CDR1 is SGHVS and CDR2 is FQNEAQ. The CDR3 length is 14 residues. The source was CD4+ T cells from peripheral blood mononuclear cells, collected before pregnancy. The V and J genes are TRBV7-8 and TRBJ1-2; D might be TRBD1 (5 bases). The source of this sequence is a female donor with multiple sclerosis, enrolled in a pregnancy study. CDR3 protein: CASSPTDRQYGYTF. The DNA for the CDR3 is TGTGCCAGCAGCCCGACAGACAGACAATATGGCTACACCTTC.